This T cell receptor (beta chain) was identified during a study of cytomegalovirus exposure and HLA in healthy donors. Broader study findings: In a later analysis, compared with equally common non-associated chains, HLA-associated beta chains were more expanded.

Trimming took off 10 bases at V and 0 bases at J, with 13 bases between the two ends. Germline lookup yields CDR1 SEHNR and CDR2 FQNEAQ (reference sequence). The CDR3 is 13 amino acids. 60 Vbeta and 13 Jbeta primers were used in PCR. Sequenced by immunoSEQ multiplex PCR; TCRdb stores in-frame clones only, minus some. The table includes roughly 160,000 clones, about 80% detected once. On this clone: Its matching antigen is unknown.

This clonotype was sampled from a man aged 30-40 years in good health and CMV-seropositive. Sequenced material: PBMCs. This sequence joins TRBV7-9 and TRBJ2-7; D call uncertain. CDR3 in DNA: TGTGCCACCGGTCCCCACAGCTCCTACGAGCAGTACTTC. Residues: CATGPHSSYEQYF.